This passage covers 18 T cell receptor beta chains from one sample sequenced in a study of T-cell reconstitution after alpha-beta-depleted transplantation in children. Study-level points and caveats: T-cell numbers and diversity one year post-transplant derived largely from freshly generated T cells.

Preparation of the TCRbeta library involved a method that used unique molecular identifiers. TCRdb called the PCR reads again in MiXCR, with one record for every CDR3 protein. The data hold some 300,000 distinct CDR3 sequences, with less than 9.5% observed a single time. For these TCRs, the target antigens are not known. This specimen consisted of peripheral blood, obtained 360 days after TCRalphabeta/CD19-depleted stem cell transplant. These receptors were collected from a female patient aged 2 to 10 who had a stem cell transplant for Fanconi anemia, so the T cells may come from the graft donor.

This clonotype was observed a few times. The chain links TRBV7-8 to TRBJ2-4; the match to TRBD2 covers 8 bases. Germline CDR1 is SGHVS and CDR2 is FQNEAQ. V lost 2 bases to trimming and J lost 0 bases; unmatched junction nucleotides: 12. This CDR3 spans 19 amino acids. The CDR3 is CASSLRRAGATLAKNIQYF. In DNA form, the CDR3 reads TGTGCCAGCAGCTTAAGGCGAGCGGGGGCCACCTTAGCCAAAAACATTCAGTACTTC.

Ten or more counts support this clonotype. This chain links TRBV6-1 with TRBJ2-5, with TRBD2 as a possible D gene (6 bases). V shed 9 bases and J shed 3 bases, with 17 bases lying between them. The CDR3 consists of 14 residues. Germline V CDR1 and CDR2: MNHNS, SASEGT. As DNA, the CDR3 is TGTGCCAGATCACTCTTGGGGGAGGAAGAGACCCAGTACTTC. Amino acid sequence: CARSLLGEEETQYF.

At least ten counts were recorded for this clonotype. V usage is TRBV9 and J usage is TRBJ2-7; D uncertain. The germline gives CDR1 SGDLS, CDR2 YYNGEE. This CDR3 is built from 15 residues. V was pared by 0 bases and J by 0 bases, with 10 bases between. As DNA, the CDR3 is TGTGCCAGCAGCGTAGGTGCTTTAATCTCCTACGAGCAGTACTTC. Its translation: CASSVGALISYEQYF.

The sample holds many counts of this clonotype. V usage is TRBV12-3 or TRBV12-4 and J usage is TRBJ1-6; 7 bases line up with TRBD1. The CDR3 is 17 residues long. J was trimmed by 6 bases and V by 6 bases; bases with no gene match: 14. CDR3 sequence (DNA): TGTGCCAGCAGGGATTCAAGACAGGGAAAATCTAATTCACCCCTCCACTTT. Amino acid sequence: CASRDSRQGKSNSPLHF.

This clonotype was seen at least ten times. The chain carries TRBV20-1 and TRBJ2-7; D possibly corresponds to TRBD2 (5 bases). Germline values: CDR1 DFQATT, CDR2 SNEGSKA (reference sequence). The CDR3 is made up of 10 amino acids. Trimming cost V 6 bases and J 5 bases, with 8 bases left between them. CDR3 DNA: TGCAGTGCGGGAGACCACGAGCAGTACTTC. It codes for CSAGDHEQYF.

This clonotype occurred many times. The V gene is TRBV6-1, the J gene TRBJ1-1; weak D call: TRBD1 (6 bases). The CDR3 contains 15 residues. In germline, CDR1 is MNHNS, CDR2 SASEGT. The V end lost 7 bases, the J end lost 6 bases, and 21 bases lay between the germline ends. Here the CDR3 reads CASTTGQGYFAEAFF. The CDR3 nucleotides read TGTGCCAGCACCACCGGGCAGGGGTACTTTGCTGAAGCTTTCTTT.

This clonotype has at least ten counts. V is TRBV4-2 and J is TRBJ2-1; weak D call: TRBD1 (7 bases). The CDR3 length is 14 residues. V was shortened by 0 bases and J by 8 bases, with 11 bases between the two germline ends. In germline, CDR1 is LGHNA, CDR2 YNFKEQ. The CDR3 bases are TGTGCCAGCAGCCAAGATCCCAGGGGGGATGAGCAGTTCTTC. Its protein product is CASSQDPRGDEQFF.

This clonotype was recorded many times. The chain links TRBV5-1 to TRBJ1-1; a possible D gene is TRBD1 (6 bases). The germline CDR1 and CDR2 sequences are SGHRS and YFSETQ. This CDR3 contains 14 residues. V lost 4 bases, J lost 6 bases, and 16 bases lay in between. DNA of the CDR3: TGCGCCAGCAGCGCAAGTACAGGGTGGGCTGAAGCTTTCTTT. It encodes CASSASTGWAEAFF.

This clonotype was seen ten or more times. The chain is built from TRBV28 and TRBJ2-7; D remains ambiguous. V lost 2 bases, J lost 2 bases, and 10 bases lay in between. CDR1 is MDHEN, CDR2 SYDVKM, per germline. The CDR3 contains 14 residues. The CDR3 region is CASSLAIVAYEQYF. In nucleotides, the CDR3 is TGTGCCAGCAGTTTAGCGATTGTCGCCTACGAGCAGTACTTC.

Many counts were recorded for this clonotype. The chain combines TRBV27 with TRBJ2-7; TRBD2 is a possible D gene (6 bases). CDR1 MNHEY and CDR2 SMNVEV come from the germline V gene (reference sequence). The CDR3 extends over 13 amino acids. V shed 6 bases and J shed 3 bases, with 12 bases lying between them. The CDR3 nucleotides read TGTGCCAGCAGGAGCGGGCTCTTCTACGAGCAGTACTTC. The encoded protein is CASRSGLFYEQYF.

The CDR3 nucleotides are TGTGCCAGCAGTCATTTGACAGGGGAGGAAGAAAAACTGTTTTTT. It codes for CASSHLTGEEEKLFF. This rearrangement joins TRBV6-1 to TRBJ1-4, with 8 bases matching TRBD1. The V gene end was trimmed by 5 bases and the J gene end by 8 bases; junction bases not matched to a gene: 10. Germline V gene lookup returns CDR1 MNHNS and CDR2 SASEGT. CDR3 size: 15 residues.

There are a few counts of this clonotype. The chain uses TRBV15 and TRBJ1-2; no reliable D call. This CDR3 has 15 amino acids. Per the germline V gene, CDR1 is LNHNV and CDR2 is YYDKDF (reference sequence). The germline V and J ends were trimmed by 5 bases and 12 bases, with 25 bases remaining between them. The CDR3, as DNA: TGTGCCACCAGCCCCCTCCCCGTAGGCACCGTATTCAACACCTTC. This gives the protein CATSPLPVGTVFNTF.

Many counts were recorded for this clonotype. The chain links TRBV28 to TRBJ2-3, with D uncertain. Germline V gene data show CDR1 as MDHEN and CDR2 as SYDVKM. Trimming stripped 8 bases from V and 4 bases from J, with 10 bases between. This CDR3 has 12 residues. The CDR3 sequence: CASAPVADTQYF. For the CDR3, the DNA is TGTGCCAGCGCTCCCGTGGCAGATACGCAGTATTTT.

This clonotype was recorded many times. V and J are TRBV27 and TRBJ2-5; 9 bases align to TRBD2. Germline CDR1 reads MNHEY; CDR2 reads SMNVEV (reference sequence). The CDR3 spans 17 residues. J was trimmed by 3 bases and V by 2 bases; bases with no gene match: 10. The CDR3 coding sequence is TGTGCCAGCAGTTTAGCGGGGGGGCGTCCACCCGAAGAGACCCAGTACTTC. It encodes CASSLAGGRPPEETQYF.

This clonotype was seen many times. The chain combines TRBV7-2 with TRBJ1-2, with a possible D match to TRBD1 (6 bases). Germline lookup yields CDR1 SGHTA and CDR2 FQGNSA. V was cut by 1 base and J by 5 bases, with 14 bases left in between. This CDR3 has 15 amino acids. Here the CDR3 DNA reads TGTGCCAGCAGCTTAGGGGGGACACTAGGATATGGCTACACCTTC. It codes for CASSLGGTLGYGYTF.

This clonotype was observed at least ten times. V is TRBV6-2 or TRBV6-3 and J is TRBJ2-7; possibly TRBD1 or TRBD2 for D (5 bases each). CDR3 size: 14 residues. Per the germline V gene, CDR1 is MNHEY and CDR2 is SVGEGT. Trimming stripped 6 bases from V and 7 bases from J, with 19 bases between. The CDR3 DNA sequence: TGTGCCAGCAGACCCCCCGGGGCGTCGTGGGAGCAGTACTTC. Translation: CASRPPGASWEQYF.

The J gene is TRBJ1-1, the V gene TRBV5-6; perhaps TRBD1 as D (6 bases). V dropped 6 bases and J dropped 6 bases, with 15 bases sitting between them. This CDR3 comprises 13 residues. From germline, CDR1 is SGHDT and CDR2 YYEEEE. The CDR3 DNA follows: TGTGCCAGCACCGGCGACAGGCGAGCTGAAGCTTTCTTT. Its translation is CASTGDRRAEAFF. Combining the CDR3 with reference TRBV5-6 and TRBJ1-1 gives the whole variable domain DAGVTQSPTHLIKTRGQQVTLRCSPKSGHDTVSWYQQALGQGPQFIFQYYEEEERQRGNFPDRFSGHQFPNYSSELNVNALLLGDSALYLCASTGDRRAEAFFGQGTRLTVV.

With regard to this clonotype: This clone may be a read error of a much larger clone one base away. The chain has TRBV12-3 or TRBV12-4 and TRBJ2-1, with unresolved D. The CDR3 extends over 12 amino acids. The CDR3 sequence is CASTLRSNEQFF. In nucleotides, the CDR3 is TGTGCCAGCACTTTACGCTCTAATGAGCAGTTCTTC.